The sequence of this T cell receptor beta chain was determined in a study of PD-L1 blockade in urothelial cancer. For the study at large: Bladder-origin urothelial cancer in males described about 90% of the 29 patients. At 3 weeks (second dose) and 6 weeks after starting treatment, blood was analyzed. Per blood sample, T cells had a median of 141,255.

Time point noted: peripheral blood 6 weeks after treatment start. TCRdb keeps only in-frame clones here, not all; method: immunoSEQ multiplex PCR. The data show 95,000 to 150,000 clones, around 88% seen once. The CDR3 is made up of 18 amino acids. CDR1 is MNHEY and CDR2 is SMNVEV in the germline V gene (reference sequence). V dropped 4 bases and J dropped 5; count of bases not matched to a gene: 11. The receptor was derived from a man aged 50 to 59 with urothelial cancer. V usage is TRBV27 and J usage is TRBJ2-1, with TRBD2 matching 13 bases. The sample was PBMCs, taken around atezolizumab (anti-PD-L1) treatment. The CDR3, as DNA: TGTGCCAGCAGTTCGGAAGGACTAGCGGGAGTTCCCGACAATGAGCAGTTCTTC. Translating it yields CASSSEGLAGVPDNEQFF.